This record concerns one TCR beta chain sequence. Its antigen is still unknown. Distinct nucleotide sequences in the sample also encode this CDR3. Naive CD8 cells lacked CD45RO, underwent positive selection for CCR7 and left out terminally differentiated effector memory CD45RA+ cells. Donors were healthy HIV-negative adults without recently reported acute infections or vaccinations. An approximately 220 ng quantity of DNA, 25,000 to 35,000 T cell genomes, went into the sorted-subset replicate PCRs. Data came from immunoSEQ multiplex PCR; TCRdb stores just in-frame clones and leaves some out. Seen here are approximately 2,200,000 clones, approximately 94% observed once, and the top ten hold more than 1.5%. V was pared by 4 bases and J by 3 bases, with 2 bases of the junction left unmatched. Germline CDR1 reads SGHRS; CDR2 reads YFSETQ. This CDR3 region has 16 residues. The data were obtained in a study of shared clonotypes between healthy human individuals.

Whole-study results and caveats: All-four-donor shared clonotypes had higher generation probabilities than non-shared clonotypes did.

The sequencing sample was made of naive CD8+ T cells from PBMCs. The chain combines TRBV5-1 with TRBJ2-1, with TRBD2 matching over 15 bases. The sequence was collected from a man between 18 and 35 years old in good health. Some clones in this sample may be carry-over from other donors' samples. The CDR3, as DNA: TGCGCCAGCAGCCTGGGACTAGCGGGAGGCTACAATGAGCAGTTCTTC. This translates into CASSLGLAGGYNEQFF. Based on the CDR3 plus reference TRBV5-1 and TRBJ2-1, the full variable domain is KAGVTQTPRYLIKTRGQQVTLSCSPISGHRSVSWYQQTPGQGLQFLFEYFSETQRNKGNFPGRFSGRQFSNSRSEMNVSTLELGDSALYLCASSLGLAGGYNEQFFGPGTRLTVL.